The entry below describes one T cell receptor (beta chain). Its antigen remains unknown. Time point denoted: baseline, week 1 (first vaccination visit). The treatment: pre-vaccination baseline after standard-of-care therapy. Donors had new WHO grade 3 or 4 IDH1-mutant, ATRX-lost astrocytomas. These data belong to a study of a mutant IDH1 vaccine in newly diagnosed glioma. Study-wide background: Patients previously underwent radiotherapy, temozolomide, or both, and most underwent both.

Repertoires were generated with immunoSEQ multiplex PCR, while TCRdb's copy carries only in-frame clones and drops some. Of more than 50,000 clones in the sample, around 85% are singletons; the top ten hold around 3%. The study, taken as a whole, reports: Across multiple MHC alleles, 93.3% of patients had vaccine-induced responses.

This material consisted of PBMCs, taken from a glioma patient treated with radiotherapy, temozolomide or both. The clonotype comes from a man aged 25-40 years with glioma.

CDR3 coding DNA: TGTGCCAGCTCACCACCGGGGGTTGGCACTGAAGCTTTCTTT. This sequence encodes CASSPPGVGTEAFF. This chain connects TRBV18 to TRBJ1-1; D is possibly TRBD1 (5 bases). Trimming cost V 0 bases and J 4 bases, with 9 bases left between them. The CDR3 length is 14 residues. Germline V lookup: CDR1 KGHSH, CDR2 LQKENI.